Detailed here is one TCR beta chain. The conserved phenylalanine or tryptophan normally closing the CDR3 is absent here, so this likely arose from a read error. The limits of the CDR3 on the DNA are not certain, so only TCRdb's listed CDR3 is given. This entry comes from a study of T cell repertoires in ileal Crohn's disease. Sequenced by immunoSEQ multiplex PCR; TCRdb stores in-frame clones only, minus some. Here the sample spans 14,000 or so clones, 70% being singletons. The CDR3 adds up to 8 amino acids, both ends counted. The germline V gene has CDR1 MNHNS and CDR2 SASEGT. The chain links TRBV6-1 to TRBJ2-7; the table's D call, TRBD1, has no DNA check behind it. The sample was ileal tissue. The sequence came from an adult with Crohn's disease. CDR3 protein: CASPTGRI.